The following is a T cell receptor (beta chain) sequence with its context. This clonotype was seen a few times. Its antigen remains unidentified. No per-base quality is available; no much larger clone lies one base away. At the junction V is shortened by 3 bases and J by 3 bases, with 14 bases in between. CDR1 and CDR2 are drawn from the germline V gene: MGHDK, SYGVNS. Inclusive of the bounding cysteine and phenylalanine, the CDR3 is 15 residues long. Of the read, only the CDR3 DNA is kept; its 45 bases are in frame from base 1. The data were obtained in a study of identical twins (dated by TCRdb to 2016 to 2017). For the study in its entirety: To test whether fetal clonotypes persist, the study used deep sequencing on TCR alpha and beta repertoires from monozygotic twins, unrelated adults of various ages, and cord blood. To rule out contamination, the twin experiments were replicated at different times with different library preparation protocols. The paper as a whole reports these results and caveats: Out-of-frame TCR alpha sharing in monozygotic twins was systematically underestimated by recombination models, whereas sharing between unrelated individuals was in agreement with the recombination models. In beta out-of-frame sequences, excess twin sharing was weaker, because having fewer shared sequences lowered the signal-to-noise ratio. Abundant cord blood beta clonotypes had fewer insertions, young adult naive repertoires showed a similar but weaker trend, and memory repertoires showed no such trend. Invariant T cells such as MAIT and iNKT could partly confound zero-insertion analyses, though diverse VJ usage argued against this for most clonotypes. Because the same donors could not be followed over many years, the conclusions relied on cross-sectional statistical analysis. Compared with coincidental sharing between unrelated individuals, out-of-frame TCR alpha sequences shared between twins showed an excess of sequences with low generation probability.

The library was produced with 5' RACE. Data came from an Illumina HiSeq 2000. Template switching introduced a universal primer binding site; the final cDNA contained a unique molecular identifier, enabling accurate counting of TCR cDNA molecules. Specific primers in the conserved constant-segment region were used to synthesize first-strand cDNA for the TCR alpha and beta chains. To control for contamination, every cDNA library carried two barcodes: a SMART-Mk sample barcode plus Illumina barcodes. TruSeq adapter sequences, together with Illumina sample barcodes, were added in two successive PCR steps. The TCR alpha and beta cDNA libraries were sequenced on the Illumina HiSeq platform using custom primers. The paper's data handling went like this. Raw reads were processed with MiGEC to extract unique molecular identifiers, and MiXCR was used to determine CDR3 positions. For each individual, recombination models were inferred using an EM algorithm with the repgenHMM and IGoR tools. The tcR package in R was used for shared clonotype analysis, with sharing normalized by the product of cloneset sizes. To study raw recombination without the effects of thymic and clonal selection, out-of-frame nonproductive sequences were analyzed. TCRdb handled the public reads itself, with Q25 trimming in fastp and clone calling in MiXCR, and kept productive beta chains. Rows with one shared CDR3 protein collapse into an entry with the most common genes and DNA. The V and J calls here are based on TCRdb, not the publication. The sample yields some 200,000 distinct CDR3 sequences; about 7.5% were counted once. The ten largest clones capture more than 1.5% of the sample.

All donors were healthy Caucasians. Three pairs of female monozygotic twins, all aged roughly 18 to 29 years, were included in the twin cohort. Miltenyi CD45RO+ enrichment and human naive T-cell isolation kits were used to isolate memory (CD45RO+) and naive T cells from PBMC. These same records also appear under a second study, on yellow fever vaccine responses in identical twins. As described in the second report: According to the authors, in identical twins the way T cells responded to vaccination appeared partly convergent and partly personalized. Focusing on identical twins, the study followed the T cell clones that responded to the vaccine, and did so with precision.

The sample comprised memory (CD45RO+) T cells sorted from blood. Taken with the paper, the label for cell subset or site translates to: CD45RO+ enriched T cells. This receptor was identified in a woman between 18 and 30 years old in good health. Rearrangement joined TRBV25-1 to TRBJ1-1; a tentative D call is TRBD1 (5 bases match). The nucleotide sequence is TGTGCCAGCAGTGATCGGGGGGGGGTGGACACTGAAGCTTTCTTT. It translates as CASSDRGGVDTEAFF.